This T cell receptor beta chain emerged from a study of cytomegalovirus exposure and HLA in healthy donors. Germline CDR1 is MNHNY and CDR2 is SVGAGI (reference sequence). The trim removed 3 bases at V and 7 bases at J, leaving 7 bases unmatched. The CDR3 length is 15 residues. The PCR made use of 60 Vbeta and 13 Jbeta primers. Sequencing was performed with immunoSEQ multiplex PCR; in TCRdb, only in-frame clones are kept and a portion is missing. The sample lists about 130,000 clones; around four fifths were seen once. This clone has only one observation. The source is a woman aged 40 to 50 in good health and CMV-seropositive. The rearrangement uses TRBV6-6 and TRBJ2-2; 8 nucleotides line up with TRBD2. Sequenced material: PBMCs. CDR3 residues: CASSYSAGALGELFF. In DNA form, the CDR3 reads TGTGCCAGCAGTTATTCAGCGGGAGCCCTCGGGGAGCTGTTTTTT.